This T cell receptor (beta chain) was obtained from a study of response to subunit inactivated influenza vaccine. Study-level findings and limits: Researchers suggested that each seasonal influenza vaccination recruits few new T cells.

Note on this clonotype: The antigen remains unidentified.

CDR3 length equals 16 residues. CDR1 is SGHRS and CDR2 is YFSETQ in the germline V gene. V was cut by 4 bases and J by 5 bases, with 21 bases left in between. TCRdb re-called the RT-PCR reads through MiXCR, storing one row per CDR3 protein. This table holds 650,000 to 800,000 distinct CDR3 sequences, roughly 14% found once. This chain joins TRBV5-1 and TRBJ2-5; either TRBD1 or TRBD2 may fit D (5 bases each). The source was PBMCs from blood, collected about 14 days before vaccination. The receptor comes from a man aged 50-60 years who received an inactivated influenza vaccine. CDR3 in DNA: TGCGCCAGCAGCCACGACAGTGGGACGTGGACTGAGACCCAGTACTTC. Its protein is CASSHDSGTWTETQYF.